The T cell receptor (beta chain) described here comes from a study of T cells in Graves' hyperthyroidism and ophthalmopathy. Background on the study: Peripheral blood specimens were obtained at initial diagnosis, prior to any treatment.

This CDR3 is 13 amino acids long. Germline CDR1 DFQATT, CDR2 SNEGSKA (reference sequence). J was trimmed by 7 bases and V by 6 bases; bases with no gene match: 6. Authors of the study amplified TCR beta CDR3 regions from RNA transcripts. Researchers ran a first-round RT-PCR on the TCR CDR3 using the HTBI primer set. TCRdb processed the multiplex PCR reads anew with MiXCR; each CDR3 protein has one entry. Seen here are hundreds of thousands of distinct CDR3 sequences, about 18% observed once, and the top ten hold roughly two fifths. Uncontrolled infection, other autoimmune disease, pregnancy or lactation disqualified patients from enrolment. Findings and caveats of the study: With a median lead of approximately 6.4 months before onset, the model predicted ophthalmopathy.

This clonotype was seen ten or more times. As yet, its antigen is unknown. The TCR comes from a man in his forties with Graves' hyperthyroidism. The V call is TRBV20-1, the J call TRBJ1-4; 9 positions match TRBD1. The sequenced sample consisted of blood. This CDR3 is CSAQTGGLEKLFF. The CDR3 nucleotides are TGCAGTGCCCAGACAGGGGGTCTTGAAAAACTGTTTTTT.